The 18 T cell receptor beta chains reported below all come from one sample, sequenced in a study of T-cell reconstitution after alpha-beta-depleted transplantation in children. As it was prepared, the TCRbeta library received unique molecular identifiers. MiXCR, applied by TCRdb to the PCR reads, yields one record per CDR3 protein. The repertoire holds around 580,000 distinct CDR3 sequences, 27% seen once, with 36% in the top ten. The sequenced sample was PBMCs, obtained before TCRalphabeta/CD19-depleted stem cell transplant. The receptors here all came from a boy under three years old with Wiskott-Aldrich syndrome, due to receive a stem cell transplant.

The chain joins TRBV11-2 to TRBJ2-1; either TRBD1 or TRBD2 may fit D (5 bases each). The CDR3 loop spans 18 amino acids. Trimming left V 2 bases short and J 5 bases short, with 22 bases between. Germline V lookup: CDR1 SGHAT, CDR2 FQNNGV. CDR3 bases: TGTGCCAGCAGCTTATCAGACTTTTGGGGGAACGTCGACAATGAGCAGTTCTTC. The encoded protein is CASSLSDFWGNVDNEQFF.

This chain joins TRBV7-8 and TRBJ1-1, with 8 bases that match TRBD1. This CDR3 has 14 amino acids. J lost 6 bases, V lost 0 bases, and 3 bases had no gene match. CDR1 and CDR2 from the germline V gene are SGHVS and FQNEAQ. The CDR3 nucleotides are TGTGCCAGCAGCTTAGCGGGGACAGGAGCTGAAGCTTTCTTT. Residues: CASSLAGTGAEAFF.

This clonotype came up a few times. V and J are TRBV9 and TRBJ2-5, with 11 bases fitting TRBD2. Germline loops: CDR1 SGDLS, CDR2 YYNGEE. J lost 2 bases, V lost 0 bases, and 6 bases had no gene match. The CDR3 contains 17 residues. The CDR3: CASSVGRTSGSQETQYF. For the CDR3, the DNA is TGTGCCAGCAGCGTAGGGAGGACTAGCGGGTCGCAAGAGACCCAGTACTTC. Using reference TRBV9 and TRBJ2-5 for the parts outside the CDR3, the full variable domain is DSGVTQTPKHLITATGQRVTLRCSPRSGDLSVYWYQQSLDQGLQFLIQYYNGEERAKGNILERFSAQQFPDLHSELNLSSLELGDSALYFCASSVGRTSGSQETQYFGPGTRLLVL.

The rearrangement joins TRBV5-1 to TRBJ2-7; no clear D gene. Trimming took 2 bases from V and 0 from J, leaving 18 bases between them. Germline V CDR1 and CDR2: SGHRS, YFSETQ. This CDR3 region has 17 residues. CDR3: CASSFIASPLSSYEQYF. Written as DNA, the CDR3 is TGCGCCAGCAGCTTTATCGCCAGTCCGTTATCCTCCTACGAGCAGTACTTC.

This clonotype has a handful of counts. The V call is TRBV20-1, the J call TRBJ1-4; D is uncertain. The CDR3 loop spans 14 amino acids. Germline V gene sequence: CDR1 DFQATT, CDR2 SNEGSKA (reference sequence). The V gene lost 6 bases and the J gene lost 0 bases, with 11 bases spanning the gap. CDR3 sequence reads: CSADPLTTNEKLFF. The CDR3 bases are TGCAGTGCGGATCCTTTAACAACTAATGAAAAACTGTTTTTT.

The sample holds a few counts of this clonotype. This chain links TRBV20-1 with TRBJ2-7, with D perhaps TRBD1 or TRBD2 (6 bases each). The V end lost 3 bases, the J end lost 2 bases, and 14 bases lay between the germline ends. The CDR3 contains 14 residues. The V gene's germline CDR1 is DFQATT and CDR2 SNEGSKA (reference sequence). The CDR3 here is CSARETGGTYEQYF. The CDR3 DNA follows: TGCAGTGCTAGGGAGACCGGGGGCACCTACGAGCAGTACTTC.

This clonotype was observed a handful of times. The rearrangement joins TRBV9 to TRBJ2-5; possible D gene TRBD2, 5 bases. The CDR3 is made up of 15 amino acids. Germline CDR1 reads SGDLS; CDR2 reads YYNGEE. Trimming cost V 0 bases and J 1 base, with 10 bases left between them. CDR3 protein: CASSVGPDSQETQYF. CDR3 DNA: TGTGCCAGCAGCGTAGGTCCGGACTCCCAAGAGACCCAGTACTTC.

The sample holds a few counts of this clonotype. The genes are TRBV21-1 and TRBJ1-4; the DNA was not compared with TRBD1, the D call given in the table. TRBV21-1 is given as a pseudogene. This CDR3 contains 16 residues. CDR3: CASSKIPEGTNEKLFF. CDR3 bases: TGTGCCAGCAGCAAAATCCCTGAAGGAACTAATGAAAAACTGTTTTTT.

In its sample, this clonotype was seen a few times. This chain connects TRBV24-1 to TRBJ2-1; D may be TRBD2 (6 bases). Trimming stripped 5 bases from V and 9 bases from J, with 10 bases between. The CDR3 extends over 12 amino acids. Germline CDR1 is KGHDR and CDR2 is SFDVKD. Here the CDR3 DNA reads TGTGCCACCAGTGTGAATAGCGGTGAGCAGTTCTTC. It translates to CATSVNSGEQFF.

This sequence joins TRBV5-5 and TRBJ2-5; D uncertain. The CDR3 contains 15 residues. Trimming pared 1 base from V and 5 bases from J, leaving 15 bases between. CDR1 and CDR2 from the germline V gene are SGHKS and YYEKEE (reference sequence). The CDR3 protein is CASSLSDIKPETQYF. The CDR3 bases are TGTGCCAGCAGCTTGTCGGATATTAAACCGGAGACCCAGTACTTC. The whole variable domain, remainder taken from reference TRBV5-5 and TRBJ2-5, is DAGVTQSPTHLIKTRGQQVTLRCSPISGHKSVSWYQQVLGQGPQFIFQYYEKEERGRGNFPDRFSARQFPNYSSELNVNALLLGDSALYLCASSLSDIKPETQYFGPGTRLLVL.

The rearrangement joins TRBV7-9 to TRBJ1-5; 9 bases are shared with TRBD1. From germline, CDR1 is SEHNR and CDR2 FQNEAQ (reference sequence). The CDR3 loop spans 17 amino acids. The V gene end was trimmed by 3 bases and the J gene end by 2 bases; junction bases not matched to a gene: 8. The CDR3 DNA follows: TGTGCCAGCAGCTTTTCACAGGGGGCGCGCGGCAATCAGCCCCAGCATTTT. It yields the protein CASSFSQGARGNQPQHF.

The CDR3 loop is CASSERGVLGTNNEQFF. The CDR3 DNA is TGCGCCAGCAGTGAGAGGGGGGTACTAGGAACCAACAATGAGCAGTTCTTC. The chain has TRBV10-2 and TRBJ2-1, with D perhaps TRBD1 or TRBD2 (6 bases each). Trimming stripped 2 bases from V and 5 bases from J, with 19 bases between. The CDR3 totals 17 residues. Looked up from germline, CDR1 is WSHSY and CDR2 is SAAADI.

The chain recombines TRBV13 with TRBJ1-3; D ambiguous. The germline gives CDR1 PRHDT, CDR2 FYEKMQ (reference sequence). The CDR3 has 15 amino acids. V dropped 3 bases and J dropped 4 bases, with 13 bases sitting between them. The chain's CDR3 is CASSLQFTGGNTIYF. The CDR3 DNA is TGTGCCAGCAGCTTGCAGTTCACGGGCGGAAACACCATATATTTT.

The chain carries TRBV27 and TRBJ2-7, with a tentative D call TRBD2 (5 bases). The CDR3 consists of 16 residues. Looked up from germline, CDR1 is MNHEY and CDR2 is SMNVEV (reference sequence). V was clipped by 3 bases and J by 3 bases, with 18 bases between them. DNA of the CDR3: TGTGCCAGCAGTTTGGCCCCTCCGGGAATTCTCTACGAGCAGTACTTC. Amino acids: CASSLAPPGILYEQYF.

The CDR3 DNA is TGCAGCGTTTCCCCGAACAGGGGGGACCCCAAAAACATTCAGTACTTC. It is translated as CSVSPNRGDPKNIQYF. The V and J genes are TRBV29-1 and TRBJ2-4, with 8 positions matching TRBD1. Trimming cost V 5 bases and J 2 bases; bases outside gene matches: 11. The CDR3 has 16 amino acids. Germline CDR1 SQVTM, CDR2 ANQGSEA.

The CDR3 loop reads CSDSGTSFYNEQFF. CDR3 bases: TGCAGCGACTCCGGGACTAGCTTCTACAATGAGCAGTTCTTC. The rearrangement uses TRBV29-1 and TRBJ2-1; 9 bases are a match to TRBD2. CDR1 and CDR2 (germline): SQVTM, ANQGSEA. Trimming at V came to 7 bases and at J to 3 bases, leaving 7 bases not matched to a gene. CDR3 size: 14 residues.

The rearrangement links TRBV6-5 to TRBJ1-3, with a tentative D call TRBD1 (6 bases). Germline V gives CDR1 MNHEY, CDR2 SVGAGI. This CDR3 region has 17 residues. V lost 4 bases to trimming and J lost 4 bases, with 20 bases between them. The CDR3 loop reads CASSLTPTGLRGNTIYF. CDR3 coding DNA: TGTGCCAGCAGTTTGACTCCAACAGGGCTGAGAGGAAACACCATATATTTT.

The genes are TRBV27 and TRBJ1-2; possible D gene TRBD1, 5 bases. Germline-derived CDR1 and CDR2 are MNHEY and SMNVEV (reference sequence). The V end lost 5 bases, the J end lost 0 bases, and 16 bases lay between the germline ends. The CDR3 length is 16 residues. CDR3 sequence: CASSPNRQRANYGYTF. CDR3 DNA sequence: TGTGCCAGCAGTCCGAACCGACAGAGGGCTAACTATGGCTACACCTTC.